A selection of T cell receptor beta chains follows, all from one sample in a study of T-cell memory formation after mild COVID-19. TCRdb itself ran the 5' RACE reads through MiXCR, one entry per CDR3 protein. The sample carries roughly 250,000 distinct CDR3 sequences, approximately 16% recorded once. Sequenced material: PBMCs or a T cell subset sorted from them (not recorded which). All receptors come from a man aged 18-30 years who had mild COVID-19 (a few samples of this study predate the infection). Cell type and time point are not known. CDR3s include the opening cysteine and the closing phenylalanine or tryptophan. The D gene is left open where the match is weak. Rows give clone size only sometimes, using once, few, many, or a class for an expanded clone.

.,TRBV2,.,TRBJ2-5,TGTGCCAGCAGTGTGCTGGAAGGGAGCCAAGAGACCCAGTACTTC,CASSVLEGSQETQYF
.,TRBV10-3,few,TRBJ2-3,TGTGCCATCAGCCTTTCCACAGATACGCAGTATTTT,CAISLSTDTQYF
TRBD1,TRBV5-1,many,TRBJ1-5,TGCGCCAGCAGCGCGACAGGGGGCAATCAGCCCCAGCATTTT,CASSATGGNQPQHF
TRBD2,TRBV5-6,few,TRBJ2-3,TGTGCCAGCTCACTAGCGGACGATACGCAGTATTTT,CASSLADDTQYF
.,TRBV3-1,few,TRBJ2-3,TGTGCCAGCAGCCGCCGGGACGACACAGATACGCAGTATTTT,CASSRRDDTDTQYF
.,TRBV4-3,.,TRBJ2-7,TGCGCCAGCAGCCAAGAAACTGGGGCGGCCCAGGGCTACGAGCAGTACTTC,CASSQETGAAQGYEQYF
.,TRBV12-3/TRBV12-4,few,TRBJ1-5,TGTGCCAGCAGTTTAGCCCCCGGTCAAAATCAGCCCCAGCATTTT,CASSLAPGQNQPQHF
TRBD2,TRBV12-3/TRBV12-4,.,TRBJ2-2,TGTGCCAGCAGCCCCGGGACTAGCGGGGCCGGGGAGCTGTTTTTT,CASSPGTSGAGELFF
.,TRBV12-3/TRBV12-4,many,TRBJ2-7,TGTGCCAGCAGTTTAGAAGTAGGACACGGGCATTTCGAGCAGTACTTC,CASSLEVGHGHFEQYF
TRBD1,TRBV11-2,.,TRBJ2-7,TGTGCCACCGGGACAGGGGGCTCCGTCCCCTACGAGCAGTACTTC,CATGTGGSVPYEQYF
.,TRBV3-1,many,TRBJ2-3,TGTGCCAGCAGCCAAGTATTAGATACGCAGTATTTT,CASSQVLDTQYF
TRBD1,TRBV6-2/TRBV6-3,.,TRBJ2-1,TGTGCCAGCAGTCGGAGGACAGCTTCAGGGGGCAATGAGCAGTTCTTC,CASSRRTASGGNEQFF
TRBD2,TRBV11-1,.,TRBJ2-1,TGTGCCAGCAGCCCCGGGACTAGCGGATACAATGAGCAGTTCTTC,CASSPGTSGYNEQFF
.,TRBV20-1,few,TRBJ2-1,TGCAGTGCTAGGGGGGCTGAGCAGTTCTTC,CSARGAEQFF
TRBD1,TRBV24-1,.,TRBJ2-2,TGTGCCACCAGTGGTACAGGGGGCACCGGGGAGCTGTTTTTT,CATSGTGGTGELFF
.,TRBV12-3/TRBV12-4,.,TRBJ1-2,TGTGCCAGCAGCCTGGGCGTGGGCTACACCTTC,CASSLGVGYTF
.,TRBV20-1,few,TRBJ2-5,TGCAGTGCTCCGCTCCGTAGACTAGCAGGGGTAGCAGAGACCCAGTACTTC,CSAPLRRLAGVAETQYF
.,TRBV7-3,.,TRBJ2-1,TGTGCCAGCAGTTCCCAGGGTGACAATGAGCAGTTCTTC,CASSSQGDNEQFF
.,TRBV3-1,.,TRBJ2-3,TGTGCCAGCAGCCCTTCTTCCACCGGAACGCAGTATTTT,CASSPSSTGTQYF
.,TRBV5-4,.,TRBJ1-1,TGTGCCAGCAGCCTTCCCCCCGGGAGGGGACCCACGAACACTGAAGCTTTCTTT,CASSLPPGRGPTNTEAFF
.,TRBV18,.,TRBJ1-4,TGTGCCAGCTCACCGGGGTCATCATCTAATGAAAAACTGTTTTTT,CASSPGSSSNEKLFF
.,TRBV27,.,TRBJ2-6,TGTGCCAGCAGTTGGAGCTTTGGGGCCAACGTCCTGACTTTC,CASSWSFGANVLTF
.,TRBV21-1,.,TRBJ2-1,TGTGCCAGCAGCATCCGCCGGGACAGCTCCTACAATGAGCAGTTCTTC,CASSIRRDSSYNEQFF
.,TRBV6-2/TRBV6-3,.,TRBJ2-7,TGTGCCAGCACTAAGTCGGGAGTCCCCACCTACGAGCAGTACTTC,CASTKSGVPTYEQYF
.,TRBV7-2,few,TRBJ1-2,TGTGCCAGCAGCCCCCGGGCAGGGAGTGATTATGGCTACACCTTC,CASSPRAGSDYGYTF
TRBD2,TRBV12-3/TRBV12-4,few,TRBJ2-5,TGTGCCAGCAGTTTAGGAACGGGGGGGCTAAAGACCCAGTACTTC,CASSLGTGGLKTQYF
.,TRBV11-3,.,TRBJ2-7,TGTGCCAGCAGTAAGGCTGTCCAGAGGGAGCAGTACTTC,CASSKAVQREQYF
.,TRBV20-1,few,TRBJ1-2,TGCAGTGCTAGCGGCAGGGTGCGGGTATATGGCTACACCTTC,CSASGRVRVYGYTF
.,TRBV15,few,TRBJ2-3,TGTGCCACCAGCAAAGAGTGGACCGCGAACTCAGATACGCAGTATTTT,CATSKEWTANSDTQYF
TRBD1,TRBV18,.,TRBJ1-4,TGTGCCAGCTCGCCTACAGGGGGCTGGGAAAAACTGTTTTTT,CASSPTGGWEKLFF
.,TRBV29-1,many,TRBJ2-5,TGCAGCGTTGAAGATCCGGAGGGATCCGAGACCCAGTACTTC,CSVEDPEGSETQYF
.,TRBV10-3,.,TRBJ2-3,TGTGCCATCAGTGAACAGAAGACAGATACGCAGTATTTT,CAISEQKTDTQYF
TRBD1,TRBV4-3,many,TRBJ1-4,TGCGCCAGCAGCCAGGAGCGACAGGGCGCGTATGAAAAACTGTTTTTT,CASSQERQGAYEKLFF
TRBD1,TRBV29-1,few,TRBJ1-5,TGCAGCGTTCGGACGACAGGGGATCAGCCCCAGCATTTT,CSVRTTGDQPQHF
.,TRBV5-1,.,TRBJ1-1,TGCGCCAGCAGCTTGGAAGAGGGGGGCACTGAAGCTTTCTTT,CASSLEEGGTEAFF
.,TRBV7-2,.,TRBJ1-3,TGTGCCAGCAGCTTAGACACCGGGGCTGGAAACACCATATATTTT,CASSLDTGAGNTIYF
TRBD2,TRBV20-1,few,TRBJ2-5,TGCAGTGCCGTGCGGACTAGCCTTGAGACCCAGTACTTC,CSAVRTSLETQYF
TRBD1,TRBV9,few,TRBJ2-7,TGTGCCAGCAGCCATGCAAGGACAGGGGCCTTCGAGCAGTACTTC,CASSHARTGAFEQYF
.,TRBV4-3,few,TRBJ1-4,TGCGCCAGCAGCCAAGAAGCCGCACCGTGGGTGGGGCTGGAAAAACTGTTTTTT,CASSQEAAPWVGLEKLFF
TRBD2,TRBV2,few,TRBJ2-5,TGTGCCAGCAGTGAAAGTCCTAGCGGGGTTCAAGAGACCCAGTACTTC,CASSESPSGVQETQYF
TRBD2,TRBV27,.,TRBJ2-1,TGTGCCAGCCTTCGAAGCGGGACCTCCTACAATGAGCAGTTCTTC,CASLRSGTSYNEQFF
.,TRBV6-2/TRBV6-3,.,TRBJ2-3,TGTGCCAGCAGTTACTCGACCCCGGGCAGGGTGACGCAGTATTTT,CASSYSTPGRVTQYF
TRBD1,TRBV5-1,.,TRBJ1-2,TGCGCCAGCAGCCAGACAGGGGAATTTTATGGCTACACCTTC,CASSQTGEFYGYTF
.,TRBV5-1,few,TRBJ2-1,TGCGCCAGCAGCCCCTCGACCGTAGCCTACAATGAGCAGTTCTTC,CASSPSTVAYNEQFF
TRBD2,TRBV20-1,.,TRBJ2-5,TGCAGTGCCCCCCCTGTTCGCGGGAGCTTCCAAGAGACCCAGTACTTC,CSAPPVRGSFQETQYF